What follows describes a single TCR beta chain. Its antigen is currently unknown. The data originate from a study of beta chain features in type 1 diabetes. The V end lost 1 base, the J end lost 1 base, and 10 bases lay between the germline ends. Germline CDR1 LGHNA, CDR2 YSLEER. The CDR3 is made up of 15 amino acids. Each of the CD4+ naive, central memory, regulatory and stem cell-like memory populations was sorted via CD45RO/CCR7/CD25/CD127/CD95/CD27. Sorted populations all exceeded 98% purity. The authors reverse transcribed all of the isolated RNA, so sequencing captured expressed TCRB transcripts. Libraries were prepared by immunoSEQ multiplex PCR; TCRdb keeps only in-frame clonotypes and omits some of them. The sample has some 350,000 clones; approximately 13% are singletons. Study results and limitations: Moderate yet significant TCRB CDR3 shortening was seen in Type 1 diabetes patients in all four CD4+ subsets. Cells that show high TCR expression could be over-represented by cDNA sequencing.

The clonotype was recovered from a woman between 18 and 29 years old with type 1 diabetes. The chain uses TRBV4-3 and TRBJ1-2, with TRBD1 as a possible D gene (5 bases). The sequenced sample consisted of naive CD4+ T cells from blood. In nucleotides, the CDR3 is TGCGCCAGCAGCCAAGTCACAGGATTTAACTATGGCTACACCTTC. It specifies CASSQVTGFNYGYTF.